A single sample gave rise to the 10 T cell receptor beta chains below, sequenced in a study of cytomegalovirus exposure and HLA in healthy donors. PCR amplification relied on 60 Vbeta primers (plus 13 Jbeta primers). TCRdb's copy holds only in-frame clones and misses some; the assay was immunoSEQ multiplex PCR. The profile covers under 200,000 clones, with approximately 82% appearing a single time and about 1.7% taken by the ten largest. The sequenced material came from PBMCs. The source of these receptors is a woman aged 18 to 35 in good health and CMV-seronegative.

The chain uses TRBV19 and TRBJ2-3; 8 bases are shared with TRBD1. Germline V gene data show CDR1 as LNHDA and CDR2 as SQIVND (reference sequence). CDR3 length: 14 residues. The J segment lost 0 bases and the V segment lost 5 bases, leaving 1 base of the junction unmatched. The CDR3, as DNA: TGTGCCAGTAGTCAGGGGGCTAGCACAGATACGCAGTATTTT. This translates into CASSQGASTDTQYF.

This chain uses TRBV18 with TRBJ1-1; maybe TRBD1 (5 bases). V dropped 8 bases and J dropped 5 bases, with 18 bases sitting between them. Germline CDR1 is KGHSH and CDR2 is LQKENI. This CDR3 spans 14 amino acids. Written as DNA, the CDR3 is TGTGCCAGCGCCTTGGGAAGGGGTAGTACTGAAGCTTTCTTT. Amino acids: CASALGRGSTEAFF.

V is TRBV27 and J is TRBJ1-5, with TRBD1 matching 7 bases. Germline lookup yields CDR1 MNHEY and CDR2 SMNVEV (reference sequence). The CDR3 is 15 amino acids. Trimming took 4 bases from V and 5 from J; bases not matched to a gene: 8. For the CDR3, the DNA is TGTGCCAGCAGTTATTACCGGGACAGAGATCAGCCCCAGCATTTT. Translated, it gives CASSYYRDRDQPQHF.

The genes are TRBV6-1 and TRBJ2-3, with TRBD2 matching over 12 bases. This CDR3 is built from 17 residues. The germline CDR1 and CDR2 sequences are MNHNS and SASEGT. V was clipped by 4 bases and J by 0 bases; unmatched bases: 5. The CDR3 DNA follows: TGTGCCAGCAGTGTAGCTCTAGCGGGAGGGAGCACAGATACGCAGTATTTT. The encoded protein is CASSVALAGGSTDTQYF.

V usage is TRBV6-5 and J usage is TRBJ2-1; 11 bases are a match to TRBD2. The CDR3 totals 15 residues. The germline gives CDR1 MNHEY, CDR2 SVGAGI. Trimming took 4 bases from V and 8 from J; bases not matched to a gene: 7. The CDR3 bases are TGTGCCAGCAGTTCTAGACTAGCGGGGCCGGATGAGCAGTTCTTC. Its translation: CASSSRLAGPDEQFF.

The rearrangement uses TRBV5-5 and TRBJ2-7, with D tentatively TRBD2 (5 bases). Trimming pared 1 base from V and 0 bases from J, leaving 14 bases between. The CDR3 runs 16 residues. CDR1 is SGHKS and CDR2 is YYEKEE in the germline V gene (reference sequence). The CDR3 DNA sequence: TGTGCCAGCAGCTTGCTCCCAGGACTTGGCTCCTACGAGCAGTACTTC. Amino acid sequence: CASSLLPGLGSYEQYF.

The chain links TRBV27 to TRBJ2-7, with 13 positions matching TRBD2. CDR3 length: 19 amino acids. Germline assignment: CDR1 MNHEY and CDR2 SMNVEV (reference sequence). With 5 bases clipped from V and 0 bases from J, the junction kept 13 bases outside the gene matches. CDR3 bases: TGTGCCAGCAGTACTCGACTAGCGGGAGGAGAGGGCCGCTCCTACGAGCAGTACTTC. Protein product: CASSTRLAGGEGRSYEQYF.

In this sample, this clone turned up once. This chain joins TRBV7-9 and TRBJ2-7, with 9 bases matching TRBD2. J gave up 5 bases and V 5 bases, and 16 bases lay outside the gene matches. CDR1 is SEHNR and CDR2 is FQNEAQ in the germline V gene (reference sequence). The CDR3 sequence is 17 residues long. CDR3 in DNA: TGTGCCAGCAGCCCCAGGGGCTCGCTAGCGGGATTTGACGAGCAGTACTTC. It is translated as CASSPRGSLAGFDEQYF.

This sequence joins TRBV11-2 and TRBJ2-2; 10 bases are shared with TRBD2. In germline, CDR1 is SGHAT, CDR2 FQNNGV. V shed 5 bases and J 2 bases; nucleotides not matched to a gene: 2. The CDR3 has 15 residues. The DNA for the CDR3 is TGTGCCAGCAGCCTACTAGCGGGAAACACCGGGGAGCTGTTTTTT. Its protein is CASSLLAGNTGELFF.

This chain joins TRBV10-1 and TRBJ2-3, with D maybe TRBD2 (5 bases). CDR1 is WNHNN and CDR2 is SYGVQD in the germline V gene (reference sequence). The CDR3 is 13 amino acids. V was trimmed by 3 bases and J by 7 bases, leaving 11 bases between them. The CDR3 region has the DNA TGCGCCAGCAGTGATGGGAGTGGGCATACGCAGTATTTT. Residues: CASSDGSGHTQYF.